Below, 19 T cell receptor beta chains from the same sample are listed, as sequenced in a study of STAT5B mutations in CD4+ large granular lymphocyte leukemia (dated by TCRdb to between 2021 and 2023). Libraries were prepared through the immunoSEQ multiplex PCR assay. TCRdb provides this immuneACCESS table in a form limited to in-frame rearrangements. Some clones are lacking; in checked studies, under half of them reflect an unresolved V gene, and why the rest are absent is not known. The sample contains around 27,000 clones, 70% to 75% of them found a single time. The top ten clones comprise approximately 3% of the sample. The sequenced sample was CD4+ T cells from blood buffy coats. The source is a human donor in good health.

This clone is labeled as medium-sized. The rearrangement uses TRBV18 and TRBJ2-6; D unresolved. The V gene's germline CDR1 is KGHSH and CDR2 LQKENI. Deletions cut 1 base from V and 0 bases from J, with 10 bases between. CDR3 size: 17 residues. The DNA of the CDR3 is TGTGCCAGCTCACCACTCCCCGCCTCCTCTGGGGCCAACGTCCTGACTTTC. Its translation: CASSPLPASSGANVLTF.

This clone was detected a few times. The chain combines TRBV11-3 with TRBJ2-7, with a tentative D call TRBD2 (6 bases). The CDR3 contains 13 residues. Trimming took off 5 bases at V and 4 bases at J, with 12 bases between the two ends. Looked up from germline, CDR1 is SGHNT and CDR2 is YENEEA. CDR3 amino acids: CASSPGSSYEQYF. Written as DNA, the CDR3 is TGTGCCAGCAGCCCCGGGAGTTCTTACGAGCAGTACTTC.

The chain joins TRBV5-1 to TRBJ2-1; D is unresolved. The CDR3 contains 15 residues. Germline-derived CDR1 and CDR2 are SGHRS and YFSETQ. Trimming shortened V by 2 bases and J by 1 base, and 10 bases separated the two germline ends. This chain's CDR3 is CASSFTTRSYNEQFF. The CDR3 DNA is TGCGCCAGCAGCTTCACTACCCGATCCTACAATGAGCAGTTCTTC.

The chain is built from TRBV28 and TRBJ2-7, with 12 bases fitting TRBD2. Germline assignment: CDR1 MDHEN and CDR2 SYDVKM. The CDR3 totals 15 residues. V lost 5 bases to trimming and J lost 2 bases; unmatched junction nucleotides: 4. CDR3 loop: CASSPGLAGTYEQYF. For the CDR3, the DNA is TGTGCCAGCAGTCCGGGACTAGCGGGCACCTACGAGCAGTACTTC. Using reference TRBV28 and TRBJ2-7 for the parts outside the CDR3, the full variable domain is DVKVTQSSRYLVKRTGEKVFLECVQDMDHENMFWYRQDPGLGLRLIYFSYDVKMKEKGDIPEGYSVSREKKERFSLILESASTNQTSMYLCASSPGLAGTYEQYFGPGTRLTVT.

The chain carries TRBV9 and TRBJ2-1; D uncertain. This CDR3 contains 15 residues. With 0 bases removed from V and 0 bases from J, the gap between germline ends came to 7 bases. Germline V lookup: CDR1 SGDLS, CDR2 YYNGEE. The CDR3 loop is CASSVGQSSYNEQFF. CDR3 bases: TGTGCCAGCAGCGTAGGGCAAAGCTCCTACAATGAGCAGTTCTTC.

This chain uses TRBV7-2 with TRBJ2-7; D is ambiguous. This CDR3 comprises 15 residues. Germline V CDR1 and CDR2: SGHTA, FQGNSA. V lost 2 bases to trimming and J lost 2 bases, with 13 bases between them. In DNA form, the CDR3 reads TGTGCCAGCAGCTTACAGTCTACCAAAACCTACGAGCAGTACTTC. The encoded protein is CASSLQSTKTYEQYF.

This sequence joins TRBV10-3 and TRBJ1-1; perhaps TRBD1 as D (6 bases). Trimming took 7 bases from V and 3 from J, leaving 12 bases between them. The germline V gene encodes CDR1 ENHRY and CDR2 SYGVKD. The CDR3 runs to 13 residues. Here the CDR3 reads CAIISGAYTEAFF. The DNA for the CDR3 is TGTGCCATCATTTCGGGGGCGTACACTGAAGCTTTCTTT.

A few counts support this clone. The same CDR3 arises from other DNA sequences in this sample as well. The chain joins TRBV5-6 to TRBJ2-7; TRBD2 aligns across 8 bases. The CDR3 runs 14 residues. The V segment lost 2 bases and the J segment 2 bases; nucleotides outside the gene matches: 3. The germline CDR1 and CDR2 sequences are SGHDT and YYEEEE. CDR3 region: CASSFPGLAYEQYF. Here the CDR3 DNA reads TGTGCCAGCAGCTTCCCGGGACTAGCCTACGAGCAGTACTTC.

The genes are TRBV6-5 and TRBJ1-2, with D unclear. This CDR3 contains 14 residues. CDR1 MNHEY and CDR2 SVGAGI come from the germline V gene. The V end was cut by 2 bases, the J end by 8 bases, with 15 bases between. The CDR3 DNA follows: TGTGCCAGCAGTTACCGGGCCAGCCTCGGGGGCTACACCTTC. Encoded protein: CASSYRASLGGYTF.

The J gene is TRBJ1-5, the V gene TRBV7-2; D unresolved. The V and J ends lost 8 bases and 0 bases respectively, with 11 bases between them. The CDR3 consists of 14 residues. Germline values: CDR1 SGHTA, CDR2 FQGNSA. The CDR3 nucleotides are TGTGCCAGCCGACTGGGAGATAGCAATCAGCCCCAGCATTTT. It yields the protein CASRLGDSNQPQHF.

V is TRBV4-3 and J is TRBJ2-5, with a tentative D call TRBD1 (6 bases). Trimming shortened V by 3 bases and J by 2 bases, and 16 bases separated the two germline ends. The CDR3 runs 16 residues. CDR1 and CDR2 (germline): LGHNA, YSLEER. CDR3 DNA: TGCGCCAGCAGCCAGGACGCCGGGACAAGACAAGAGACCCAGTACTTC. It encodes CASSQDAGTRQETQYF.

In DNA, the CDR3 is TGTGCCAGCAGCTTAGTTCCAGGGGAGCGTCAGCCCCAGCATTTT. This codes for CASSLVPGERQPQHF. This rearrangement joins TRBV7-2 to TRBJ1-5, with a weak D call TRBD1 (6 bases). The CDR3 runs to 15 residues. V was trimmed by 1 base and J by 6 bases, leaving 13 bases between them. Per the germline V gene, CDR1 is SGHTA and CDR2 is FQGNSA.

The gene calls are TRBV7-6 and TRBJ2-7; 7 bases align to TRBD2. The CDR3 covers 21 residues. V shed 4 bases and J 0 bases; nucleotides not matched to a gene: 24. Germline V gene data show CDR1 as SGHVS and CDR2 as FNYEAQ. CDR3 DNA sequence: TGTGCCAGCAGCTACTCCCCAGGCTACAGGCCCTTCGGGAGGAGCTCCTACGAGCAGTACTTC. It codes for CASSYSPGYRPFGRSSYEQYF.

As DNA, the CDR3 is TGCGCCAGCAGCCGAGAGGGGGCTAGCGGGTACAATGAGCAGTTCTTC. Translated, it gives CASSREGASGYNEQFF. The chain recombines TRBV4-3 with TRBJ2-1; TRBD2 is a possible D gene (8 bases). Germline V gene sequence: CDR1 LGHNA, CDR2 YSLEER. CDR3 length: 16 residues. V was pared by 4 bases and J by 4 bases, with 17 bases between.

This sequence joins TRBV19 and TRBJ1-2; D may be TRBD1 (6 bases). The CDR3 sequence is 16 residues long. V lost 6 bases to trimming and J lost 4 bases, with 21 bases between them. Germline CDR1 is LNHDA and CDR2 is SQIVND (reference sequence). The CDR3, as DNA: TGTGCCAGTAGACCTCAGATTAGGGGGACCGGCTATGGCTACACCTTC. Its protein is CASRPQIRGTGYGYTF.

The table lists this clone with a few counts. The chain joins TRBV4-2 to TRBJ1-1; D unclear. The length of the CDR3 is 15 residues. V lost 0 bases, J lost 2 bases, and 10 bases lay in between. Germline V gene data show CDR1 as LGHNA and CDR2 as YNFKEQ. CDR3 nucleotide sequence: TGTGCCAGCAGCCAAGAGATCGGGTTTAACACTGAAGCTTTCTTT. Residues: CASSQEIGFNTEAFF.

This sequence joins TRBV9 and TRBJ2-2, with D uncertain. The CDR3 length is 16 residues. Germline V CDR1 and CDR2: SGDLS, YYNGEE. The ends were cut back, 0 bases at V and 0 bases at J, with 9 bases in the middle. The CDR3 nucleotides read TGTGCCAGCAGCGTAGTCCCGGGTGCGAACACCGGGGAGCTGTTTTTT. As protein: CASSVVPGANTGELFF. Full variable domain (remainder filled in from reference TRBV9 and TRBJ2-2): DSGVTQTPKHLITATGQRVTLRCSPRSGDLSVYWYQQSLDQGLQFLIQYYNGEERAKGNILERFSAQQFPDLHSELNLSSLELGDSALYFCASSVVPGANTGELFFGEGSRLTVL.

This clone was recorded once. CDR3 DNA: TGCAGCGCTAGAACAGGCTACTACGAGCAGTACTTC. Its translation is CSARTGYYEQYF. The V gene is TRBV29-1, the J gene TRBJ2-7; a possible D gene is TRBD1 (5 bases). The CDR3 runs 12 residues. V was cut by 7 bases and J by 3 bases, with 13 bases left in between. The V gene's germline CDR1 is SQVTM and CDR2 ANQGSEA.

This chain uses TRBV23-1 with TRBJ1-6; 7 nucleotides align to TRBD1. TRBV23-1 is an ORF; its function is uncertain. The CDR3 runs to 19 residues. The V and J ends lost 3 bases and 3 bases, in that order; junction bases with no gene match: 14. The CDR3 loop is CASSHRRAGGSHYNSPLHF. CDR3 DNA sequence: TGCGCCAGCAGTCACCGTCGGGCAGGGGGATCCCACTATAATTCACCCCTCCACTTT.